Below are 32 T cell receptor beta chains sequenced from a single sample in a study of blood T cell repertoires in COVID-19. Profiling relied on immunoSEQ multiplex PCR, and the TCRdb table lists in-frame clones only, not all of them. The sample records approximately 390,000 clones, 87% being singletons. The sequencing input was PBMCs or T cells enriched from blood (not recorded which). The receptor set was obtained from a woman between 50 and 59 years old who had recovered from COVID-19.

V and J are TRBV5-1 and TRBJ2-3; 8 bases line up with TRBD1. Germline CDR1 and CDR2: SGHRS and YFSETQ. The CDR3 is 17 amino acids. V dropped 2 bases and J dropped 3; count of bases not matched to a gene: 11. CDR3 amino acids: CASSFSQGAIGTDTQYF. CDR3 DNA: TGCGCCAGCAGCTTCTCCCAGGGGGCAATCGGGACAGATACGCAGTATTTT.

The V and J genes are TRBV11-3 and TRBJ2-7; D is undetermined. This CDR3 comprises 14 residues. Germline V gene data show CDR1 as SGHNT and CDR2 as YENEEA. V was trimmed by 6 bases and J by 0 bases, leaving 12 bases between them. This CDR3 is CASSRVSSSYEQYF. The CDR3 DNA reads as TGTGCCAGCAGTCGTGTATCCTCCTCCTACGAGCAGTACTTC. Combining the CDR3 with reference TRBV11-3 and TRBJ2-7 gives the whole variable domain EAGVVQSPRYKIIEKKQPVAFWCNPISGHNTLYWYLQNLGQGPELLIRYENEEAVDDSQLPKDRFSAERLKGVDSTLKIQPAELGDSAVYLCASSRVSSSYEQYFGPGTRLTVT.

The chain couples TRBV7-9 to TRBJ1-3; the match to TRBD1 covers 7 bases. After removal of 6 bases from V and 0 bases from J, the junction contained 8 bases not matched to a gene. Germline V gene sequence: CDR1 SEHNR, CDR2 FQNEAQ (reference sequence). The length of the CDR3 is 16 residues. This CDR3 is CASRSGQQLSGNTIYF. CDR3 nucleotide sequence: TGTGCCAGCAGATCGGGACAGCAGCTCTCTGGAAACACCATATATTTT.

The rearrangement uses TRBV19 and TRBJ2-5, with TRBD1 as a possible D gene (6 bases). V was cut by 4 bases and J by 3 bases, with 9 bases left in between. CDR1 LNHDA and CDR2 SQIVND come from the germline V gene (reference sequence). This CDR3 has 13 residues. This chain's CDR3 is CASSRSGEETQYF. The CDR3 DNA reads TGTGCCAGTAGTAGGTCAGGGGAAGAGACCCAGTACTTC.

CDR3: CASTGSSGANVLTF. The CDR3 DNA reads TGTGCCAGTACAGGGAGCTCTGGGGCCAACGTCCTGACTTTC. The chain has TRBV7-9 and TRBJ2-6; D is possibly TRBD1 (6 bases). V gave up 9 bases and J gave up 0 bases, with 9 bases separating them. The CDR3 has 14 amino acids. CDR1 is SEHNR, CDR2 FQNEAQ, per germline (reference sequence).

The chain employs TRBV18 and TRBJ2-7; D possibly corresponds to TRBD2 (6 bases). The CDR3 consists of 15 residues. The germline V gene has CDR1 KGHSH and CDR2 LQKENI. Trimming cost V 3 bases and J 0 bases, with 12 bases left between them. The CDR3 is CASSPGPGGSYEQYF. The CDR3 DNA sequence: TGTGCCAGCTCACCGGGCCCCGGGGGCTCCTACGAGCAGTACTTC.

This chain uses TRBV7-9 with TRBJ1-5; maybe TRBD1 (5 bases). Germline V CDR1 and CDR2: SEHNR, FQNEAQ (reference sequence). The CDR3 has 16 residues. Trimming left V 5 bases short and J 1 base short, with 15 bases between. Here the CDR3 reads CASSTGGVVSNQPQHF. CDR3 coding DNA: TGTGCCAGCAGCACGGGGGGAGTTGTAAGCAATCAGCCCCAGCATTTT.

The genes are TRBV30 and TRBJ1-4, with 11 bases fitting TRBD1. The J segment lost 7 bases and the V segment lost 1 base, leaving 5 bases of the junction unmatched. Germline-derived CDR1 and CDR2 are GTSNPN and SVGIG (reference sequence). The CDR3 contains 15 residues. DNA of the CDR3: TGTGCCTGGAGTGGAGGACAGGGGGCGAGTGAAAAACTGTTTTTT. The encoded protein is CAWSGGQGASEKLFF.

This chain links TRBV28 with TRBJ1-4; 7 nucleotides agree with TRBD1. The CDR3 runs 14 residues. The germline CDR1 and CDR2 sequences are MDHEN and SYDVKM. V dropped 5 bases and J dropped 8; count of bases not matched to a gene: 8. The CDR3 loop is CASSPPLTGEKLFF. DNA for the CDR3: TGTGCCAGCAGTCCACCCCTGACAGGGGAAAAACTGTTTTTT.

V is TRBV7-9 and J is TRBJ2-1; D is undetermined. Germline lookup yields CDR1 SEHNR and CDR2 FQNEAQ (reference sequence). With 4 bases removed from V and 6 bases from J, the gap between germline ends came to 4 bases. This CDR3 has 11 residues. CDR3 nucleotide sequence: TGTGCCAGCAGCTCCCGCAATGAGCAGTTCTTC. Encoded protein: CASSSRNEQFF.

This sequence joins TRBV15 and TRBJ1-2, with D perhaps TRBD1 (5 bases). The V gene's germline CDR1 is LNHNV and CDR2 YYDKDF (reference sequence). This CDR3 contains 14 residues. Trimming took 0 bases from V and 4 from J, leaving 9 bases between them. CDR3 protein: CATSRDRVSYGYTF. The DNA for the CDR3 is TGTGCCACCAGCAGAGACAGGGTTAGCTATGGCTACACCTTC.

The gene calls are TRBV28 and TRBJ2-5; no definite D call. CDR1 is MDHEN and CDR2 is SYDVKM in the germline V gene. This CDR3 is built from 12 residues. Trimming took off 2 bases at V and 5 bases at J, with 6 bases between the two ends. Here the CDR3 reads CASSLNSETQYF. For the CDR3, the DNA is TGTGCCAGCAGTTTAAATAGCGAGACCCAGTACTTC.

The chain links TRBV29-1 to TRBJ1-2, with 7 bases lining up with TRBD1. From germline, CDR1 is SQVTM and CDR2 ANQGSEA. V shed 7 bases and J 6 bases; nucleotides not matched to a gene: 14. The CDR3 is made up of 14 amino acids. The CDR3 here is CSGRQGDPPNGYTF. The CDR3 bases are TGCAGCGGTCGGCAGGGGGACCCGCCTAATGGCTACACCTTC. Drawing the rest from reference TRBV29-1 and TRBJ1-2, the complete variable domain is SAVISQKPSRDICQRGTSLTIQCQVDSQVTMMFWYRQQPGQSLTLIATANQGSEATYESGFVIDKFPISRPNLTFSTLTVSNMSPEDSSIYLCSGRQGDPPNGYTFGSGTRLTVV.

This clone was seen only a few times. The gene calls are TRBV2 and TRBJ1-5; no clear D. This CDR3 spans 13 amino acids. Germline lookup yields CDR1 SNHLY and CDR2 FYNNEI. V lost 8 bases to trimming and J lost 0 bases, with 8 bases between them. DNA of the CDR3: TGTGCCAGCGGACGGGATAGCAATCAGCCCCAGCATTTT. This sequence encodes CASGRDSNQPQHF.

A few counts support this clone. V is TRBV4-2 and J is TRBJ2-2; 14 nucleotides match TRBD2. Germline assignment: CDR1 LGHNA and CDR2 YNFKEQ. The junction had 3 bases not matched to a gene; V was cut back by 3 bases and J by 3 bases. The CDR3 contains 17 residues. CDR3 bases: TGTGCCAGCAGCCACGAGACTAGCGGGGGGGACACCGGGGAGCTGTTTTTT. Its translation is CASSHETSGGDTGELFF.

The rearrangement uses TRBV3-1 (or the pseudogene TRBV3-2) and TRBJ1-1, with 8 bases that match TRBD1. V lost 1 base, J lost 10 bases, and 8 bases stayed unmatched. Germline values: CDR1 LGHDT, CDR2 YNNKEL (reference sequence). The CDR3 sequence is 14 residues long. CDR3 nucleotide sequence: TGTGCCAGCAGCCAAGTACAGGGGGTTGTTGGAGCTTTCTTT. As protein: CASSQVQGVVGAFF.

This clone was seen only a few times. Its ends do not fully match the called genes, so a read error is possible. V gene TRBV7-7 combines with J gene TRBJ2-1; tentative D call: TRBD1 (6 bases). CDR3 length: 15 residues. CDR1 and CDR2 from the germline V gene are SSHAT and FNYEAQ (reference sequence). CDR3 protein: CASSLSGTSGSEQFF. CDR3 DNA: TGTGCTAGCAGCTTATCGGGGACAAGCGGTTCTGAGCAGTTCTTC.

This chain links TRBV20-1 with TRBJ1-2; no clear D gene. CDR1 is DFQATT, CDR2 SNEGSKA, per germline (reference sequence). This CDR3 region has 11 residues. Trimming removed 4 bases from V and 9 bases from J, with 12 bases in between. The CDR3 DNA follows: TGCAGTGCTACTGACGGTGTTAGCTACACCTTC. The encoded protein is CSATDGVSYTF.

This clone was found a few times. The V gene is TRBV2, the J gene TRBJ1-4; D is perhaps TRBD1 (6 bases). The germline V and J ends were trimmed by 2 bases and 8 bases, with 15 bases remaining between them. Looked up from germline, CDR1 is SNHLY and CDR2 is FYNNEI. CDR3 size: 15 residues. This chain's CDR3 is CASSENGRGNEKLFF. The CDR3 nucleotides are TGTGCCAGCAGTGAAAACGGCAGGGGAAACGAAAAACTGTTTTTT.

This clone was counted a single time. The chain carries TRBV12-5 and TRBJ1-3; the D is unclear. CDR3 length: 14 residues. CDR1 and CDR2 from the germline V gene are LGHNT and FRNRAP. Trimming left V 2 bases short and J 0 bases short, with 5 bases between. CDR3 nucleotides: TGTGCTAGTGGTTTGACAGTCTCTGGAAACACCATATATTTT. Its translation is CASGLTVSGNTIYF. Together with reference TRBV12-5 and TRBJ1-3, the CDR3 gives the full variable domain: DARVTQTPRHKVTEMGQEVTMRCQPILGHNTVFWYRQTMMQGLELLAYFRNRAPLDDSGMPKDRFSAEMPDATLATLKIQPSEPRDSAVYFCASGLTVSGNTIYFGEGSWLTVV.

The rearrangement joins TRBV11-3 to TRBJ2-7; weak D call: TRBD2 (5 bases). Germline-derived CDR1 and CDR2 are SGHNT and YENEEA. V was cut by 1 base and J by 5 bases, with 12 bases left in between. This CDR3 region has 14 residues. The CDR3 reads CASSLGLGVDEQYF. The DNA for the CDR3 is TGTGCCAGCAGCTTAGGGCTGGGAGTCGACGAGCAGTACTTC.

This sequence joins TRBV7-9 and TRBJ2-1; the D gene is possibly TRBD2 (6 bases). The CDR3 runs to 12 residues. V was trimmed by 3 bases and J by 9 bases, leaving 9 bases between them. Germline V gene sequence: CDR1 SEHNR, CDR2 FQNEAQ (reference sequence). The CDR3 DNA follows: TGTGCCAGCAGCTTGGCCGGGGGTGAGCAGTTCTTC. This sequence encodes CASSLAGGEQFF.

The chain combines TRBV29-1 with TRBJ2-5; the D is unclear. CDR3 length equals 12 residues. V was trimmed by 7 bases and J by 2 bases, leaving 11 bases between them. CDR1 and CDR2 from the germline V gene are SQVTM and ANQGSEA. CDR3 region: CSAKRSQETQYF. CDR3 DNA: TGCAGCGCTAAGAGGTCGCAAGAGACCCAGTACTTC. Combining the CDR3 with reference TRBV29-1 and TRBJ2-5 gives the whole variable domain SAVISQKPSRDICQRGTSLTIQCQVDSQVTMMFWYRQQPGQSLTLIATANQGSEATYESGFVIDKFPISRPNLTFSTLTVSNMSPEDSSIYLCSAKRSQETQYFGPGTRLLVL.

The V and J genes are TRBV5-1 and TRBJ1-1; possibly TRBD1 for D (6 bases). V was clipped by 4 bases and J by 1 base, with 11 bases between them. The germline V gene encodes CDR1 SGHRS and CDR2 YFSETQ. This CDR3 region has 14 residues. CDR3 in DNA: TGCGCCAGCAGCCTTCAACAGGGGAACACTGAAGCTTTCTTT. Translation gives CASSLQQGNTEAFF. Combining the CDR3 with reference TRBV5-1 and TRBJ1-1 gives the whole variable domain KAGVTQTPRYLIKTRGQQVTLSCSPISGHRSVSWYQQTPGQGLQFLFEYFSETQRNKGNFPGRFSGRQFSNSRSEMNVSTLELGDSALYLCASSLQQGNTEAFFGQGTRLTVV.

The chain recombines TRBV19 with TRBJ1-3, with 10 bases aligning to TRBD1. This CDR3 is built from 20 residues. Trimming at V came to 7 bases and at J to 2 bases, leaving 20 bases not matched to a gene. Germline assignment: CDR1 LNHDA and CDR2 SQIVND (reference sequence). This chain's CDR3 is CASTPSPGQGRGWTGNTIYF. CDR3 nucleotides: TGTGCCAGTACCCCCTCTCCGGGACAGGGGAGGGGGTGGACTGGAAACACCATATATTTT.

The chain employs TRBV4-2 and TRBJ2-5; maybe TRBD2 (6 bases). The CDR3 sequence is 15 residues long. From germline, CDR1 is LGHNA and CDR2 YNFKEQ. The V end was cut by 1 base, the J end by 1 base, with 10 bases between. DNA for the CDR3: TGTGCCAGCAGCCAAGTGGTGGGGGGCCAAGAGACCCAGTACTTC. It specifies CASSQVVGGQETQYF.

The chain carries TRBV4-1 and TRBJ1-1; TRBD1 matches at 9 bases. The CDR3 extends over 15 amino acids. V trimming: 1 base; J trimming: 5 bases; junction bases outside the gene matches: 5. The V gene's germline CDR1 is MGHRA and CDR2 YSYEKL. The CDR3 here is CASSQGGQGSTEAFF. For the CDR3, the DNA is TGCGCCAGCAGCCAAGGGGGACAGGGATCAACTGAAGCTTTCTTT.

This chain links TRBV2 with TRBJ2-1; D not certain. V lost 1 base, J lost 9 bases, and 7 bases lay in between. Germline V lookup: CDR1 SNHLY, CDR2 FYNNEI. The CDR3 extends over 12 amino acids. CDR3 bases: TGTGCCAGCAGTGAAGTACGCGTTGAGCAGTTCTTC. Its translation: CASSEVRVEQFF.

In its sample, this clone was seen once. V and J are TRBV5-1 and TRBJ2-1, with a tentative D call TRBD1 (5 bases). Germline V gives CDR1 SGHRS, CDR2 YFSETQ. V was cut by 4 bases and J by 3 bases, with 11 bases left in between. The CDR3 contains 14 residues. Here the CDR3 reads CASSGWGHYNEQFF. DNA of the CDR3: TGCGCCAGCAGCGGATGGGGCCACTACAATGAGCAGTTCTTC.

This sequence joins TRBV5-1 and TRBJ2-1; D may be TRBD1 (5 bases). V lost 2 bases and J 5 bases, leaving 11 bases between the germline ends. The CDR3 has 14 residues. The germline CDR1 and CDR2 sequences are SGHRS and YFSETQ. The CDR3 sequence is CASSLGWTNNEQFF. As DNA, the CDR3 is TGCGCCAGCAGCTTAGGGTGGACAAACAATGAGCAGTTCTTC.

V is TRBV7-3 and J is TRBJ2-7, with D hard to call. The CDR3 totals 15 residues. Trimming removed 2 bases at V and 0 bases at J, with 11 bases between. CDR1 is SGHTA, CDR2 FQGTGA, per germline. The CDR3 region is CASSLGWAPSYEQYF. The CDR3 bases are TGTGCCAGCAGCTTAGGATGGGCACCCTCCTACGAGCAGTACTTC. Variable domain in full (rest from reference TRBV7-3 and TRBJ2-7): GAGVSQTPSNKVTEKGKYVELRCDPISGHTALYWYRQSLGQGPEFLIYFQGTGAADDSGLPNDRFFAVRPEGSVSTLKIQRTERGDSAVYLCASSLGWAPSYEQYFGPGTRLTVT.

The V and J genes are TRBV7-2 and TRBJ2-5; D unclear. Germline V CDR1 and CDR2: SGHTA, FQGNSA. Trimming shortened V by 0 bases and J by 5 bases, and 13 bases separated the two germline ends. The CDR3 runs 15 residues. Here the CDR3 reads CASSLATIPLETQYF. Written as DNA, the CDR3 is TGTGCCAGCAGCTTAGCTACTATCCCGCTGGAGACCCAGTACTTC.